Each of the 31 T cell receptor beta chains below was sequenced from the same sample in a study of OX40 agonist ivuxolimab in advanced cancers. Profiled with immunoSEQ multiplex PCR; TCRdb holds only in-frame clones, not every one. The sample has over 30,000 clones, around nine tenths seen once. The sample in question was CD4+ or CD8+ T cells sorted from blood, obtained in a trial of the OX40 agonist ivuxolimab. The receptors were sampled from an adult with an advanced solid tumor such as melanoma, head and neck, liver or kidney cancer.

The chain is built from TRBV9 and TRBJ1-1; D gene unclear. Per the germline V gene, CDR1 is SGDLS and CDR2 is YYNGEE. Between the trimmed V and J ends, which lost 3 bases and 1 base, there was a span of 13 bases. The CDR3 is made up of 15 amino acids. CDR3 DNA: TGTGCCAGCAGCGCCCTGGAGACCGCGAACACTGAAGCTTTCTTT. Amino acids: CASSALETANTEAFF.

This clone was detected a few times. The V and J genes are TRBV19 and TRBJ2-5; 8 bases match TRBD1. The junction had 10 bases not matched to a gene; V was cut back by 5 bases and J by 5 bases. There are 15 residues in the CDR3. CDR1 and CDR2 from the germline V gene are LNHDA and SQIVND (reference sequence). The CDR3 reads CASSPDRGIGETQYF. For the CDR3, the DNA is TGTGCCAGTAGTCCCGACAGGGGAATAGGGGAGACCCAGTACTTC.

The chain joins TRBV11-2 to TRBJ1-1; a possible D gene is TRBD1 (6 bases). The germline V gene encodes CDR1 SGHAT and CDR2 FQNNGV. Trimming cost V 5 bases and J 1 base, with 14 bases left between them. The CDR3 has 15 residues. In nucleotides, the CDR3 is TGTGCCAGCAGCCCCCGCCTGGACAGGAACACTGAAGCTTTCTTT. It is translated as CASSPRLDRNTEAFF.

Here the CDR3 DNA reads TGTGCCAGCAGTTCCGGGGGACAGGAGATTAACTATGGCTACACCTTC. Its protein is CASSSGGQEINYGYTF. The chain carries TRBV6-5 and TRBJ1-2, with 8 positions matching TRBD1. The CDR3 is 16 residues long. V shed 4 bases and J 1 base; nucleotides not matched to a gene: 8. Germline-derived CDR1 and CDR2 are MNHEY and SVGAGI.

This rearrangement joins TRBV6-1 to TRBJ1-5; D call uncertain. V lost 6 bases and J 6 bases, leaving 12 bases between the germline ends. Germline loops: CDR1 MNHNS, CDR2 SASEGT. There are 13 residues in the CDR3. The CDR3 DNA reads TGTGCCAGCAGCCCATCTGGGGTTCAGCCCCAGCATTTT. Residues: CASSPSGVQPQHF.

This sequence joins TRBV7-9 and TRBJ2-1, with 14 bases identical to TRBD2. The length of the CDR3 is 17 residues. Germline loops: CDR1 SEHNR, CDR2 FQNEAQ (reference sequence). J lost 5 bases, V lost 4 bases, and 7 bases had no gene match. CDR3 amino acids: CASSSGLAGEIDNEQFF. The DNA of the CDR3 is TGTGCCAGCAGCTCGGGACTAGCGGGAGAGATTGACAATGAGCAGTTCTTC. The whole variable domain, filled in from reference TRBV7-9 and TRBJ2-1, reads DTGVSQNPRHKITKRGQNVTFRCDPISEHNRLYWYRQTLGQGPEFLTYFQNEAQLEKSRLLSDRFSAERPKGSFSTLEIQRTEQGDSAMYLCASSSGLAGEIDNEQFFGPGTRLTVL.

The chain joins TRBV6-1 to TRBJ1-4; D is perhaps TRBD1 (5 bases). Germline V gives CDR1 MNHNS, CDR2 SASEGT. The CDR3 extends over 15 amino acids. Trimming took 1 base from V and 8 from J, leaving 14 bases between them. Written as DNA, the CDR3 is TGTGCCAGCAGTGAAGGAGTGACAGTAGACGAAAAACTGTTTTTT. Protein product: CASSEGVTVDEKLFF.

The chain couples TRBV19 to TRBJ1-4, with 10 bases aligning to TRBD1. CDR1 and CDR2 from the germline V gene are LNHDA and SQIVND (reference sequence). The CDR3 is 14 residues long. The V segment lost 6 bases and the J segment 8 bases; nucleotides outside the gene matches: 6. Here the CDR3 reads CASSAGTGAEKLFF. The CDR3 DNA reads as TGTGCCAGTAGCGCCGGGACAGGGGCCGAAAAACTGTTTTTT.

This clone was seen once. The genes are TRBV7-2 and TRBJ2-1, with TRBD1 matching 8 bases. J was trimmed by 1 base and V by 3 bases; bases with no gene match: 2. Germline CDR1 is SGHTA and CDR2 is FQGNSA. CDR3 length: 15 residues. In nucleotides, the CDR3 is TGTGCCAGCAGCTTTGACAGGGGTTCCTACAATGAGCAGTTCTTC. As protein: CASSFDRGSYNEQFF.

This chain connects TRBV7-2 to TRBJ2-3; perhaps TRBD1 as D (6 bases). The CDR3 is 15 amino acids. CDR1 SGHTA and CDR2 FQGNSA come from the germline V gene. Trimming stripped 3 bases from V and 5 bases from J, with 15 bases between. CDR3 in DNA: TGTGCCAGCAGCTTGGACACAGGGTCCAGAGATACGCAGTATTTT. It codes for CASSLDTGSRDTQYF.

This clone was seen just once. The J gene is TRBJ1-1, the V gene TRBV28, with a tentative D call TRBD1 (6 bases). V was trimmed by 5 bases and J by 0 bases, leaving 13 bases between them. In germline, CDR1 is MDHEN, CDR2 SYDVKM. The CDR3 extends over 15 amino acids. CDR3 DNA sequence: TGTGCCAGCAGTAGGACAGCAGCGGTGAACACTGAAGCTTTCTTT. Residues: CASSRTAAVNTEAFF.

The chain employs TRBV28 and TRBJ2-7, with a weak D call TRBD2 (8 bases). The CDR3 covers 17 residues. From germline, CDR1 is MDHEN and CDR2 SYDVKM. Trimming removed 2 bases from V and 3 bases from J, with 20 bases in between. CDR3: CASSLVRGRLAGYEQYF. As DNA, the CDR3 is TGTGCCAGCAGTTTAGTTAGGGGGCGGCTAGCGGGCTACGAGCAGTACTTC. The entire variable domain, with the rest obtained from reference TRBV28 and TRBJ2-7, is as follows: DVKVTQSSRYLVKRTGEKVFLECVQDMDHENMFWYRQDPGLGLRLIYFSYDVKMKEKGDIPEGYSVSREKKERFSLILESASTNQTSMYLCASSLVRGRLAGYEQYFGPGTRLTVT.

This clone appeared a few times. The rearrangement joins TRBV6-5 to TRBJ1-1, with a weak D call TRBD1 (5 bases). V dropped 6 bases and J dropped 0 bases, with 11 bases sitting between them. The CDR3 extends over 14 amino acids. Germline V CDR1 and CDR2: MNHEY, SVGAGI. The CDR3 region is CASSSGNMNTEAFF. CDR3 nucleotides: TGTGCCAGCAGCTCAGGGAATATGAACACTGAAGCTTTCTTT.

CDR3 sequence: CASSQEGGVGWDTQYF. CDR3 nucleotides: TGTGCCAGCAGCCAAGAAGGCGGGGTGGGGTGGGATACGCAGTATTTT. This chain connects TRBV4-2 to TRBJ2-3, with D possibly being TRBD2 (6 bases). The CDR3 is made up of 16 amino acids. Germline assignment: CDR1 LGHNA and CDR2 YNFKEQ. Deletions cut 0 bases from V and 6 bases from J, with 16 bases between.

V is TRBV19 and J is TRBJ2-2; D remains ambiguous. CDR1 is LNHDA, CDR2 SQIVND, per germline (reference sequence). This CDR3 region has 15 residues. Trimming removed 4 bases at V and 5 bases at J, with 14 bases between. The CDR3 reads CASSTRQGSTGELFF. As DNA, the CDR3 is TGTGCCAGTAGTACACGACAAGGTTCTACCGGGGAGCTGTTTTTT.

The gene calls are TRBV13 and TRBJ2-6; unclear D gene. The CDR3 extends over 15 amino acids. Looked up from germline, CDR1 is PRHDT and CDR2 is FYEKMQ (reference sequence). Trimming took off 5 bases at V and 0 bases at J, with 8 bases between the two ends. This CDR3 is CASSAWTSGANVLTF. CDR3 coding DNA: TGTGCCAGCAGCGCCTGGACCTCTGGGGCCAACGTCCTGACTTTC.

Here the CDR3 DNA reads TGTGCCAGCAGTGCGGGTGGGGCAGTACTTCTTGTCAATGAGCAGTTCTTC. The encoded protein is CASSAGGAVLLVNEQFF. V and J are TRBV6-1 and TRBJ2-1; a weak D match, TRBD1 (5 bases). Trimming cost V 4 bases and J 6 bases, with 22 bases left between them. The CDR3 is 17 residues long. From germline, CDR1 is MNHNS and CDR2 SASEGT.

The chain has TRBV30 and TRBJ1-1, with 9 bases matching TRBD1. V gave up 3 bases and J gave up 6 bases; unmatched junction bases: 8. The CDR3 runs to 14 residues. Germline-derived CDR1 and CDR2 are GTSNPN and SVGIG (reference sequence). The CDR3 reads CAWSQDRGWAEAFF. For the CDR3, the DNA is TGTGCCTGGAGCCAGGACAGGGGCTGGGCTGAAGCTTTCTTT.

Worth noting for this clone: At one of its ends the junction is not consistent with the germline gene, which may arise from a read error. The chain uses TRBV6-1 and TRBJ2-2; D assignment may be TRBD1 or TRBD2 (6 bases each). Per germline, CDR1 MNHNS and CDR2 SASEGT. This CDR3 contains 14 residues. CDR3 protein: CASNTGAQPGELFF. The CDR3, as DNA: TGTGCTAGCAACACGGGGGCGCAACCCGGGGAGCTGTTTTTT.

The chain joins TRBV6-1 to TRBJ2-5; 10 positions agree with TRBD1. Trimming at V came to 6 bases and at J to 5 bases, leaving 9 bases not matched to a gene. CDR3 length: 15 residues. From germline, CDR1 is MNHNS and CDR2 SASEGT. DNA for the CDR3: TGTGCCAGCAGGAGGACAGGGGGGATCGGCGAGACCCAGTACTTC. Translating gives CASRRTGGIGETQYF.

This chain joins TRBV23-1 and TRBJ2-7; maybe TRBD1 (6 bases). TRBV23-1 is sorted into the ORF group, with uncertain function. V lost 6 bases to trimming and J lost 4 bases, with 16 bases between them. The CDR3 sequence is 14 residues long. In DNA form, the CDR3 reads TGCGCCAGCAGAAAACAGGGAATCAGATACGAGCAGTACTTC. Translated: CASRKQGIRYEQYF.

This chain uses TRBV7-2 with TRBJ2-3; no reliable D call. This CDR3 comprises 13 residues. Germline V gene lookup returns CDR1 SGHTA and CDR2 FQGNSA. With 6 bases removed from V and 2 bases from J, the gap between germline ends came to 9 bases. The CDR3 loop reads CASSEFPTDTQYF. CDR3 DNA: TGTGCCAGCAGTGAGTTCCCCACAGATACGCAGTATTTT.

Here the CDR3 reads CASRVTGTAGSYEQYF. The CDR3 DNA follows: TGTGCCAGTAGAGTGACCGGGACCGCAGGATCCTACGAGCAGTACTTC. This chain joins TRBV19 and TRBJ2-7; either TRBD1 or TRBD2 may fit D (5 bases each). This CDR3 contains 16 residues. Germline V CDR1 and CDR2: LNHDA, SQIVND (reference sequence). Trimming stripped 6 bases from V and 1 base from J, with 19 bases between.

This chain joins TRBV7-2 and TRBJ2-7, with D possibly matching TRBD1 (6 bases). The CDR3 loop spans 13 amino acids. Per the germline V gene, CDR1 is SGHTA and CDR2 is FQGNSA. Trimming cost V 7 bases and J 3 bases, with 13 bases left between them. CDR3 nucleotide sequence: TGTGCCAGCACCAGACAGGAGAACTACGAGCAGTACTTC. Protein sequence: CASTRQENYEQYF.

Only one count was recorded for this clone. V gene TRBV27 combines with J gene TRBJ2-3; 15 nucleotides agree with TRBD2. CDR3 length: 18 amino acids. Unmatched junction bases numbered 10, after V lost 5 bases and J lost 4 bases. CDR1 is MNHEY and CDR2 is SMNVEV in the germline V gene (reference sequence). The CDR3 region is CASSIRTSGGARADTQYF. CDR3 DNA sequence: TGTGCCAGCAGTATACGGACTAGCGGGGGGGCCCGTGCAGATACGCAGTATTTT.

Turning to this clone: At one of its ends the junction is not consistent with the germline gene, which may arise from a read error. The CDR3 nucleotides are TGTGCTAGCAGCAGGGGACTAGCGGGAGAAGAGACCCAGTACTTC. It is translated as CASSRGLAGEETQYF. This rearrangement joins TRBV7-7 to TRBJ2-5; TRBD2 matches 14 bases. The CDR3 totals 15 residues. From germline, CDR1 is SSHAT and CDR2 FNYEAQ (reference sequence).

The chain uses TRBV7-2 and TRBJ2-7, with D perhaps TRBD1 (7 bases). V lost 5 bases, J lost 4 bases, and 15 bases lay in between. CDR1 and CDR2 (germline): SGHTA, FQGNSA. The length of the CDR3 is 14 residues. CDR3: CASSTYRGGYEQYF. The CDR3 region has the DNA TGTGCCAGCAGCACCTACAGGGGAGGTTACGAGCAGTACTTC.

This chain joins TRBV6-6 and TRBJ2-1, with 13 bases that match TRBD2. The ends lost 6 bases at V and 6 bases at J; junction bases unmatched: 2. Germline V gene sequence: CDR1 MNHNY, CDR2 SVGAGI (reference sequence). CDR3 size: 14 residues. DNA of the CDR3: TGTGCCAGCAGCTGGACTAGCGGGAGCAATGAGCAGTTCTTC. This codes for CASSWTSGSNEQFF.

This rearrangement joins TRBV7-3 to TRBJ1-1, with 9 bases lining up with TRBD1. The CDR3 spans 14 residues. V trimming: 3 bases; J trimming: 5 bases; junction bases outside the gene matches: 4. Germline loops: CDR1 SGHTA, CDR2 FQGTGA. The CDR3 DNA follows: TGTGCCAGCAGCTTGGACAGGGGAAGGACTGAAGCTTTCTTT. Translation gives CASSLDRGRTEAFF.

The gene calls are TRBV5-5 and TRBJ1-3; 9 bases are a match to TRBD1. Trimming took 3 bases from V and 7 from J; bases not matched to a gene: 5. Germline V gene data show CDR1 as SGHKS and CDR2 as YYEKEE (reference sequence). The CDR3 has 14 amino acids. This chain's CDR3 is CASSSGTGFNTIYF. In nucleotides, the CDR3 is TGTGCCAGCAGCTCCGGGACAGGGTTTAACACCATATATTTT.

As to this clone: The junction does not match germline at one end; this may be a read error. The chain uses TRBV5-1 and TRBJ2-5; maybe TRBD2 (5 bases). The CDR3 totals 14 residues. The germline V gene has CDR1 SGHRS and CDR2 YFSETQ. The CDR3 bases are TGCGCCAGCAGCCCGGAGGCAGCCCAAGGGACCCAGTACTTC. It codes for CASSPEAAQGTQYF.